This section outlines one T cell receptor (beta chain) sequence together with its context. The sample is drawn from a study of T cell responses to AZD1222 COVID-19 vaccine. Data came from immunoSEQ multiplex PCR; TCRdb stores just in-frame clones and leaves some out. The sample contains about 130,000 clones, more than 70% of which appear only once. V lost 2 bases and J 5 bases, leaving 13 bases between the germline ends. This CDR3 is 15 amino acids long. The rearrangement links TRBV23-1 to TRBJ1-5; D not resolved. TRBV23-1 is given ORF status, its function remaining uncertain. Specimen: peripheral blood, collected on day 0 of AZD1222 vaccination. The TCR comes from an adult in good health. CDR3 protein: CASSQKGKFDQPQHF. DNA of the CDR3: TGCGCCAGCAGTCAAAAGGGTAAGTTCGATCAGCCCCAGCATTTT.